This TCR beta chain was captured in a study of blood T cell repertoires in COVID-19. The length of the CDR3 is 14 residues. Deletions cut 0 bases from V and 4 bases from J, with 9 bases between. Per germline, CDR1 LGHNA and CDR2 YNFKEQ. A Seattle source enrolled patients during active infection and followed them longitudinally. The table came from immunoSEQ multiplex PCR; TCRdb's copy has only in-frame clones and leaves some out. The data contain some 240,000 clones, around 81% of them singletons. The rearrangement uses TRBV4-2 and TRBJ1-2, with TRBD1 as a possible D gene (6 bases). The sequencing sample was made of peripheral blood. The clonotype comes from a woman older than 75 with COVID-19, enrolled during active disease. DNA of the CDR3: TGTGCCAGCAGCCAAGATCAGGGGCTCTATGGCTACACCTTC. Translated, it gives CASSQDQGLYGYTF.